The clone carrying this T cell receptor beta chain was counted between two and nine times. Its antigen is unknown. V lost 7 bases and J lost 4, with 16 bases in between. CDR3 length: 14 residues. In germline, CDR1 is SQVTM, CDR2 ANQGSEA. A sample-barcoded 5' primer and a J-beta primer mix were used in a second PCR of roughly 7 to 12 cycles. In TCRdb, the 5' RACE reads were re-called with MiXCR into one record per CDR3 protein. The repertoire holds more than 900,000 distinct CDR3 sequences, 25% seen once, with 0.75% in the top ten. Each donor gave 9.5 to 10 milliliters of peripheral blood. Per sample, a minimum of 6 million PBMCs were isolated. The source of the sample is a study of blood T cells in healthy people across ages. Study observations and caveats: Observed TCR beta diversity per million T cells went down as age went up. This fall followed a roughly linear course with age. Higher diversity and more naive CD4+ cells were features of long-lived donors, compared to aged donors.

The same data also contributed to another study, on T cells of mothers and their children.

The receptor was isolated from a girl aged 2 to 9 in good health. The sample consisted of blood. The chain has TRBV29-1 and TRBJ2-2; D is perhaps TRBD1 (5 bases). CDR3 sequence (DNA): TGCAGCGCTCGGGCAGGGTTAAGCACCGGGGAGCTGTTTTTT. Residues: CSARAGLSTGELFF.